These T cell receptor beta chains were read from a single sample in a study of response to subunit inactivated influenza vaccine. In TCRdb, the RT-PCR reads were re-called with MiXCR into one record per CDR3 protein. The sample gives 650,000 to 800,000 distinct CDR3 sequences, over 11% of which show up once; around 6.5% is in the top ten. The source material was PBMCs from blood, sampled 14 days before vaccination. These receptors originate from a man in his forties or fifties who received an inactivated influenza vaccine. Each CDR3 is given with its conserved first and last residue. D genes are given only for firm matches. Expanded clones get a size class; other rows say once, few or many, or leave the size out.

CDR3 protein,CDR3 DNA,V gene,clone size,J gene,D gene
CSARWQIDNEQFF,TGCAGTGCTAGATGGCAGATAGACAATGAGCAGTTCTTC,TRBV20-1,.,TRBJ2-1,.
CASSLGHARGSGNTIYF,TGTGCCAGCAGCTTAGGGCACGCGAGGGGCTCTGGAAACACCATATATTTT,TRBV7-2,many,TRBJ1-3,.
CASSNAYEQYF,TGTGCCAGCAGTAATGCCTACGAGCAGTACTTC,TRBV6-2/TRBV6-3,many,TRBJ2-7,.
CASSPSGTSNNQQFF,TGTGCCAGCAGCCCCTCAGGGACTAGCAATAATCAGCAGTTCTTC,TRBV9,many,TRBJ2-1,TRBD2
CASSLFSSYEQYF,TGTGCCAGCAGCTTATTCAGCTCCTACGAGCAGTACTTC,TRBV7-2,many,TRBJ2-7,.
CAWSSLTEEQFF,TGTGCCTGGAGTTCGTTAACGGAGGAGCAGTTCTTC,TRBV30,.,TRBJ2-1,.
CASSLVSGGPGEQYF,TGTGCCAGCAGCTTAGTGTCGGGAGGGCCGGGCGAGCAGTACTTC,TRBV7-2,few,TRBJ2-7,TRBD2
CAISAGTGLTGANVLTF,TGTGCCATCAGTGCTGGGACAGGGTTGACTGGGGCCAACGTCCTGACTTTC,TRBV10-3,.,TRBJ2-6,TRBD1
CATSRDRLAGGTSTDTQYF,TGTGCCACCAGCAGAGATCGGCTAGCGGGGGGGACTAGCACAGATACGCAGTATTTT,TRBV15,many,TRBJ2-3,TRBD2
CSALNSATEAFF,TGCAGCGCCCTGAATAGTGCCACTGAAGCTTTCTTT,TRBV29-1,.,TRBJ1-1,.
CASSPGLAGMNEQFF,TGTGCCAGCTCACCGGGACTAGCGGGAATGAATGAGCAGTTCTTC,TRBV18,few,TRBJ2-1,TRBD2
CASSPRTEPDEQFF,TGTGCCAGCAGTCCCCGGACAGAGCCCGACGAGCAGTTCTTC,TRBV12-3/TRBV12-4,.,TRBJ2-1,.
CASRRNRGDTGELFF,TGCGCCAGCAGACGCAACAGGGGGGACACCGGGGAGCTGTTTTTT,TRBV5-1,few,TRBJ2-2,TRBD1
CASGPSGRAPDTQYF,TGTGCCAGCGGACCAAGCGGGAGGGCCCCAGATACGCAGTATTTT,TRBV12-3/TRBV12-4,few,TRBJ2-3,TRBD2
CASSFRDSREQFF,TGTGCCAGCAGTTTCCGGGACTCGAGAGAGCAGTTCTTC,TRBV28,.,TRBJ2-1,.
CASSVAKETQYF,TGTGCCAGCAGTGTGGCGAAAGAGACCCAGTACTTC,TRBV2,.,TRBJ2-5,.
CASGTSGGGDYGYTF,TGTGCCAGCGGAACCTCAGGGGGCGGCGATTATGGCTACACCTTC,TRBV28,.,TRBJ1-2,TRBD1
CASSLSAGTTYNEQFF,TGTGCCAGCAGCTTATCTGCAGGGACAACCTACAATGAGCAGTTCTTC,TRBV7-3,many,TRBJ2-1,.
CASSQDGTDTDTQYF,TGCGCCAGCAGCCAAGACGGGACAGACACAGATACGCAGTATTTT,TRBV4-3,.,TRBJ2-3,TRBD1
CASSSMGGDGNTEAFF,TGTGCCAGCAGCTCAATGGGGGGAGATGGGAACACTGAAGCTTTCTTT,TRBV9,few,TRBJ1-1,.
CSGTTGDNTEAFF,TGCAGCGGGACAACGGGGGACAACACTGAAGCTTTCTTT,TRBV29-1,few,TRBJ1-1,.
CSASIRMYEQYF,TGCAGTGCTAGCATCAGAATGTACGAGCAGTACTTC,TRBV20-1,.,TRBJ2-7,.
CASSRGTDDGYTF,TGTGCCAGCAGTCGAGGGACAGACGATGGCTACACCTTC,TRBV12-3/TRBV12-4,many,TRBJ1-2,TRBD1
CASSLSGLAERQYF,TGTGCCAGCAGTTTATCGGGACTAGCGGAAAGGCAGTATTTT,TRBV28,.,TRBJ2-3,TRBD2
CASSQGAQPQHF,TGTGCCAGCAGCCAAGGGGCCCAGCCCCAGCATTTT,TRBV4-2,many,TRBJ1-5,.
CASSLAGGVQQPQHF,TGCGCCAGCAGCTTGGCCGGGGGGGTTCAACAGCCCCAGCATTTT,TRBV5-1,.,TRBJ1-5,.
CASSLAREGGNEQFF,TGCGCCAGCAGCTTGGCTAGGGAAGGAGGGAATGAGCAGTTCTTC,TRBV5-1,.,TRBJ2-1,.
CASSAQGPSPLHF,TGTGCCAGCAGCGCACAGGGTCCTTCACCCCTCCACTTT,TRBV7-9,few,TRBJ1-6,.
CASSSLGGYETQYF,TGTGCCAGCAGTTCCTTGGGGGGATACGAGACCCAGTACTTC,TRBV12-3/TRBV12-4,many,TRBJ2-5,.
CSVGTVEAFF,TGCAGCGTTGGGACAGTTGAAGCTTTCTTT,TRBV29-1,.,TRBJ1-1,.
CASSLEPSGRQETQYF,TGTGCCAGCAGCTTGGAGCCTAGCGGCAGGCAAGAGACCCAGTACTTC,TRBV5-6,few,TRBJ2-5,TRBD2
CASSYSTRGANIQYF,TGTGCCAGCAGTTACTCGACTAGGGGGGCAAACATTCAGTACTTC,TRBV6-5,few,TRBJ2-4,.
CASSLSASGGYPQNEQFF,TGCGCCAGCAGCTTGTCAGCTAGCGGGGGGTACCCGCAAAATGAGCAGTTCTTC,TRBV5-1,.,TRBJ2-1,TRBD2
CASSPTRLRDTQYF,TGTGCCAGCAGCCCTACACGACTGAGAGATACGCAGTATTTT,TRBV7-2,few,TRBJ2-3,.
CAISESKETQYF,TGTGCCATCAGTGAGTCGAAAGAGACCCAGTACTTC,TRBV10-3,many,TRBJ2-5,.
CAWSADRAGGEKLFF,TGTGCCTGGAGTGCCGACAGGGCCGGGGGGGAAAAACTGTTTTTT,TRBV30,few,TRBJ1-4,TRBD1
CASSWTLGSNQPQHF,TGTGCCAGCAGCTGGACCTTGGGGAGCAATCAGCCCCAGCATTTT,TRBV7-2,many,TRBJ1-5,.
CASSPRETFGKRTGELFF,TGTGCCAGCAGTCCTAGAGAGACTTTCGGAAAGCGAACCGGGGAGCTGTTTTTT,TRBV27,.,TRBJ2-2,.
CSAPSLTSGSPDTQYF,TGCAGTGCTCCTTCTCTGACTAGCGGGTCACCAGATACGCAGTATTTT,TRBV20-1,.,TRBJ2-3,TRBD2
CSARVEGSHEQYF,TGCAGTGCTAGAGTAGAGGGGTCCCACGAGCAGTACTTC,TRBV20-1,.,TRBJ2-7,.
CASSSSGTGASEQYF,TGTGCCAGCAGCTCATCCGGGACAGGGGCGTCCGAGCAGTACTTC,TRBV5-5,.,TRBJ2-7,TRBD1
CASRVTGWTEAFF,TGTGCCAGCAGAGTTACAGGGTGGACTGAAGCTTTCTTT,TRBV6-1,.,TRBJ1-1,.
CATGSPGYYEQYF,TGTGCCACCGGGAGCCCTGGGTACTACGAGCAGTACTTC,TRBV6-2/TRBV6-3,few,TRBJ2-7,.